The source of this T cell receptor (beta chain) is a study of glioma-infiltrating T cells after dendritic cell vaccination. The overall study: Patients received autologous tumor lysate-pulsed dendritic cell vaccination between the early 2000s and the early 2010s. Findings and limits, study-wide: Patients with more pretreatment TILs had longer time to progression and survival.

The primer mix had 60 V beta and 13 J beta primers. Libraries were prepared by immunoSEQ multiplex PCR; TCRdb keeps only in-frame clonotypes and omits some of them. The repertoire holds roughly 100,000 clones, with roughly 89% as singletons. The V gene's germline CDR1 is LGHNA and CDR2 YNFKEQ. V gave up 3 bases and J gave up 8 bases; unmatched junction bases: 2. This CDR3 region has 12 residues. As to this clone: Its specificity is unknown.

Time point: after dendritic cell vaccination, including at tumor progression/relapse. The V and J genes are TRBV4-2 and TRBJ1-1, with 8 bases fitting TRBD1. The origin of this receptor is a human donor with glioblastoma. Here the sequenced sample was blood, taken after dendritic cell vaccination. The CDR3 loop reads CASSHGQGEAFF. For the CDR3, the DNA is TGTGCCAGCAGCCATGGACAGGGCGAAGCTTTCTTT.